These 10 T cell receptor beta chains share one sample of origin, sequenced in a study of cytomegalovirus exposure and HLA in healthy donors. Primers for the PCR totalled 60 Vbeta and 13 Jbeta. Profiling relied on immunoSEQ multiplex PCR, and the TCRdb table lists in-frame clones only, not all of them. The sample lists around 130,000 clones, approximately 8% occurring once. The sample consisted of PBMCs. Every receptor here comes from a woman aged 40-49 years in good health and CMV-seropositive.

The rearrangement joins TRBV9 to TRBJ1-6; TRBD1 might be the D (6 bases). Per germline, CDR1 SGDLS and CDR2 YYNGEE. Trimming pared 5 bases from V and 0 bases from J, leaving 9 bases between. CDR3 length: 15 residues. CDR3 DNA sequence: TGTGCCAGCAGTAGGGGGAGCTCCTATAATTCACCCCTCCACTTT. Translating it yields CASSRGSSYNSPLHF.

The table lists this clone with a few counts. The CDR3 DNA reads TGTGCCAGCAGCTTGTCCGGGACAGCTACCTACGAGCAGTACTTC. Its translation is CASSLSGTATYEQYF. The chain carries TRBV7-2 and TRBJ2-7; 7 nucleotides agree with TRBD1. Germline CDR1 and CDR2: SGHTA and FQGNSA. The trim removed 3 bases at V and 2 bases at J, leaving 7 bases unmatched. This CDR3 has 15 amino acids.

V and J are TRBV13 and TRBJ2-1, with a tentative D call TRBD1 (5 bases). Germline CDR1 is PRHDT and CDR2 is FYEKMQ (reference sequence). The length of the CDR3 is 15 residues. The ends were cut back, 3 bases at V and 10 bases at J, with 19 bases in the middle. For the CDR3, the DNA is TGTGCCAGCAGCTTTTCGGCAGGGCCGAGCAAGGAGCAGTTCTTC. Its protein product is CASSFSAGPSKEQFF.

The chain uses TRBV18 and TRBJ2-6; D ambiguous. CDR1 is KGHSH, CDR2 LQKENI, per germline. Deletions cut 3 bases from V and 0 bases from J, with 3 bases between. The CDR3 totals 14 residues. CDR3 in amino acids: CASSPGSGANVLTF. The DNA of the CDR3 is TGTGCCAGCTCACCCGGCTCTGGGGCCAACGTCCTGACTTTC.

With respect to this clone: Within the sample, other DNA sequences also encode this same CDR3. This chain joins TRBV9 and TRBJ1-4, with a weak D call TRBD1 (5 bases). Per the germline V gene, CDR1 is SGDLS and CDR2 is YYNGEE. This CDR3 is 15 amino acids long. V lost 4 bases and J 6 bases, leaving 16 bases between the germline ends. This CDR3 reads CASSPQTEDYEKLFF. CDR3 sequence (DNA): TGTGCCAGCAGCCCACAGACAGAAGATTATGAAAAACTGTTTTTT.

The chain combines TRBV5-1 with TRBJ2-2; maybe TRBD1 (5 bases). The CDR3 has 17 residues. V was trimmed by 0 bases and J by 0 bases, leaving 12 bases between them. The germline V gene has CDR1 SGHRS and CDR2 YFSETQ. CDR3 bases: TGCGCCAGCAGCTTGGAGGCAGGGCTCACGAACACCGGGGAGCTGTTTTTT. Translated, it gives CASSLEAGLTNTGELFF.

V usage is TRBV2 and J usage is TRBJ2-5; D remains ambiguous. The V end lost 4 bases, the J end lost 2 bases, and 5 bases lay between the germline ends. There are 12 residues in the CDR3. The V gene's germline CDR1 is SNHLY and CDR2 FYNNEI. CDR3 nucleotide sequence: TGTGCCAGCAGTGCCCAGCAAGAGACCCAGTACTTC. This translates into CASSAQQETQYF.

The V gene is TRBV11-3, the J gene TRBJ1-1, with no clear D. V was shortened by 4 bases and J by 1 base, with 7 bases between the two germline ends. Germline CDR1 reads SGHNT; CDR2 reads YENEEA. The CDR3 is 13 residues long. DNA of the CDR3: TGTGCCAGCAGCTATACAGAGAACACTGAAGCTTTCTTT. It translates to CASSYTENTEAFF.

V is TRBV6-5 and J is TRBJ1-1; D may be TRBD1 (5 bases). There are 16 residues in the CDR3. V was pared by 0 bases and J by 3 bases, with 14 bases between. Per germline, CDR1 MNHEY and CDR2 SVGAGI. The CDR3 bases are TGTGCCAGCAGTTACTCGCCCTTCGCCAGGGACACTGAAGCTTTCTTT. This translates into CASSYSPFARDTEAFF.

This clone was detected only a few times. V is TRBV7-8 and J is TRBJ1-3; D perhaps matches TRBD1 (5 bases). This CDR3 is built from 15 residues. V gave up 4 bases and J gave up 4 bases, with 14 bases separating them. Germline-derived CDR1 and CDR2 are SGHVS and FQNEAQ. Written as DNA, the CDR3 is TGTGCCAGCAGCTCAGCCAGGGCTCCCGGAAACACCATATATTTT. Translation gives CASSSARAPGNTIYF.